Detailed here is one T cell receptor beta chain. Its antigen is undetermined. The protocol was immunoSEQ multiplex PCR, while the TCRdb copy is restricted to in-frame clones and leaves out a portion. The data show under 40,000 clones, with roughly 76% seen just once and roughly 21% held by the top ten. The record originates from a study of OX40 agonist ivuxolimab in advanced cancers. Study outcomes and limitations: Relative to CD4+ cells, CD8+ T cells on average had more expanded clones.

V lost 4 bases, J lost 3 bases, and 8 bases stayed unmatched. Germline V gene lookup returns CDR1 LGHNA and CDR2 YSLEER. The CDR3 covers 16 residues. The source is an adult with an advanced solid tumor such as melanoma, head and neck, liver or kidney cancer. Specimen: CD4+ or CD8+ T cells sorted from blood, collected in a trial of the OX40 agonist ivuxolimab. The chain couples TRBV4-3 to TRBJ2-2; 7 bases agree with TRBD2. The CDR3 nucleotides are TGCGCCAGCAGCCCCCTTGTGGGGGGGGACACCGGGGAGCTGTTTTTT. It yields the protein CASSPLVGGDTGELFF.